This T cell receptor (beta chain) was captured in a study of shared clonotypes between healthy human individuals. Notes on the study in general: In contrast to clonotypes shared by all four donors, non-shared clonotypes had lower generation probabilities.

V was clipped by 1 base and J by 3 bases; unmatched bases: 1. The CDR3 is 14 residues long. Germline lookup yields CDR1 SGHRS and CDR2 YFSETQ. Measured with immunoSEQ multiplex PCR; TCRdb has only the in-frame clones, and not every one. This table holds about 680,000 clones, just over 90% found once. With respect to this clone: Its antigen is unknown.

Naive CD8 cells comprised CD45RO-negative, CCR7-positively selected cells, excluding terminally differentiated effector memory CD45RA+ cells. Nashville, Tennessee was home to all donors, each a Caucasian adult. The sequenced material came from naive CD8+ T cells sorted from blood. The chain joins TRBV5-1 to TRBJ1-1, with 9 bases matching TRBD1. This TCR derives from a man younger than 45 in good health. Written as DNA, the CDR3 is TGCGCCAGCAGCTTGAGGGACAGGGACACTGAAGCTTTCTTT. This sequence encodes CASSLRDRDTEAFF. Complete variable domain (other parts from reference TRBV5-1 and TRBJ1-1): KAGVTQTPRYLIKTRGQQVTLSCSPISGHRSVSWYQQTPGQGLQFLFEYFSETQRNKGNFPGRFSGRQFSNSRSEMNVSTLELGDSALYLCASSLRDRDTEAFFGQGTRLTVV.